Listed here are 21 T cell receptor beta chains from one sample, sequenced in a study of Ad26.COV2.S vaccination and SARS-CoV-2 variants. Treatment in this sample: about 20 received Ad26.COV2.S at low or high dose, single or two shots; 5 received placebo; per-sample allocation not given. The samples were gathered on day 63 after the first injection of vaccine or placebo. Only in-frame clones appear in the TCRdb table, and some are missing; sequencing was by immunoSEQ multiplex PCR. This table has roughly 410,000 clones, 83% appearing once. The input for sequencing was peripheral blood, taken in a trial of Ad26.COV2.S vaccine versus placebo. Receptor source: a person between 18 and 59 years old who received the Ad26.COV2.S COVID-19 vaccine or a placebo.

The rearrangement links TRBV7-9 to TRBJ1-1; 7 bases align to TRBD1. V dropped 5 bases and J dropped 5; count of bases not matched to a gene: 11. Looked up from germline, CDR1 is SEHNR and CDR2 is FQNEAQ (reference sequence). The CDR3 covers 15 residues. The CDR3 region has the DNA TGTGCCAGCAGCCGCCCCCAGGGGGTTCAGACTGAAGCTTTCTTT. Translated, it gives CASSRPQGVQTEAFF.

The rearrangement joins TRBV19 to TRBJ1-2; perhaps TRBD1 as D (5 bases). Between the trimmed V and J ends, which lost 10 bases and 8 bases, there was a span of 20 bases. The length of the CDR3 is 13 residues. Germline V CDR1 and CDR2: LNHDA, SQIVND (reference sequence). Here the CDR3 DNA reads TGTGCCACAAACGGGGGGACGTCTTGGGGCTACACCTTC. This translates into CATNGGTSWGYTF.

The table lists this clone with a few counts. The chain links TRBV2 to TRBJ1-2; 9 nucleotides agree with TRBD1. The length of the CDR3 is 15 residues. Germline V gene lookup returns CDR1 SNHLY and CDR2 FYNNEI. Trimming cost V 3 bases and J 8 bases; bases outside gene matches: 10. The CDR3 here is CASSDNRGRVSGYTF. Written as DNA, the CDR3 is TGTGCCAGCAGTGATAACAGGGGGCGCGTTTCAGGCTACACCTTC.

The gene calls are TRBV13 and TRBJ2-5, with D perhaps given as TRBD1 or TRBD2 (6 bases each). Trimming pared 2 bases from V and 2 bases from J, leaving 24 bases between. The V gene's germline CDR1 is PRHDT and CDR2 FYEKMQ (reference sequence). The CDR3 spans 19 residues. In DNA, the CDR3 is TGTGCCAGCAGCTTACTAAAAGGGGGGAGAGCGGAGCAGCAAGAGACCCAGTACTTC. The encoded protein is CASSLLKGGRAEQQETQYF.

The chain employs TRBV27 and TRBJ2-1; possible D gene TRBD1, 6 bases. Germline lookup yields CDR1 MNHEY and CDR2 SMNVEV (reference sequence). V was trimmed by 6 bases and J by 2 bases, leaving 11 bases between them. CDR3 length equals 14 residues. The CDR3 DNA reads TGTGCCAGCAGCGAGGACAGAACCTACAATGAGCAGTTCTTC. As protein: CASSEDRTYNEQFF.

The CDR3 coding sequence is TGCGCCAGCAGCCAAGAATTAAGGGTTAAAGCCAAAAACATTCAGTACTTC. This codes for CASSQELRVKAKNIQYF. The genes are TRBV4-3 and TRBJ2-4, with D unresolved. Trimming pared 0 bases from V and 0 bases from J, leaving 12 bases between. The CDR3 is 17 amino acids. The germline CDR1 and CDR2 sequences are LGHNA and YSLEER.

The chain carries TRBV6-5 and TRBJ1-2; D gene unclear. V was clipped by 4 bases and J by 7 bases, with 19 bases between them. The CDR3 totals 15 residues. Germline CDR1 is MNHEY and CDR2 is SVGAGI. DNA of the CDR3: TGTGCCAGCAGTTCACATACCATCGCCACTCTTGGCTACACCTTC. Translating it yields CASSSHTIATLGYTF.

The rearrangement joins TRBV7-2 to TRBJ2-4, with no clear D. The CDR3 spans 17 residues. With 3 bases removed from V and 0 bases from J, the gap between germline ends came to 15 bases. Germline V lookup: CDR1 SGHTA, CDR2 FQGNSA. CDR3 protein: CASSFGPSLKAKNIQYF. Here the CDR3 DNA reads TGTGCCAGCAGCTTTGGGCCCAGCCTAAAAGCCAAAAACATTCAGTACTTC.

V gene TRBV7-2 combines with J gene TRBJ2-7; TRBD1 is a possible D gene (5 bases). In germline, CDR1 is SGHTA, CDR2 FQGNSA. V was pared by 2 bases and J by 2 bases, with 7 bases between. CDR3 size: 13 residues. DNA of the CDR3: TGTGCCAGCAGCTTATCAGGGCCCTACGAGCAGTACTTC. Its protein product is CASSLSGPYEQYF.

This chain uses TRBV30 with TRBJ2-7, with D possibly being TRBD1 (6 bases). CDR1 is GTSNPN, CDR2 SVGIG, per germline (reference sequence). The CDR3 runs 13 residues. V was trimmed by 2 bases and J by 6 bases, leaving 14 bases between them. The CDR3 region is CAWSLQGDGEQYF. The CDR3 region has the DNA TGTGCCTGGAGTCTACAGGGAGACGGCGAGCAGTACTTC. Full variable domain (remainder filled in from reference TRBV30 and TRBJ2-7): SQTIHQWPATLVQPVGSPLSLECTVEGTSNPNLYWYRQAAGRGLQLLFYSVGIGQISSEVPQNLSASRPQDRQFILSSKKLLLSDSGFYLCAWSLQGDGEQYFGPGTRLTVT.

The chain joins TRBV2 to TRBJ1-5; D is unresolved. Germline loops: CDR1 SNHLY, CDR2 FYNNEI. Trimming left V 4 bases short and J 3 bases short, with 7 bases between. This CDR3 is 13 amino acids long. The CDR3 DNA reads TGTGCCAGCAGTGTGAGGGACAATCAGCCCCAGCATTTT. This codes for CASSVRDNQPQHF.

This clone has only one observation. CDR3 protein: CAWSPTPDTQYF. DNA for the CDR3: TGTGCCTGGAGTCCGACCCCAGATACGCAGTATTTT. The chain uses TRBV30 and TRBJ2-3; D remains ambiguous. Germline values: CDR1 GTSNPN, CDR2 SVGIG (reference sequence). The CDR3 is made up of 12 amino acids. Trimming pared 2 bases from V and 4 bases from J, leaving 7 bases between. Full variable domain (outside the CDR3, taken from reference TRBV30 and TRBJ2-3): SQTIHQWPATLVQPVGSPLSLECTVEGTSNPNLYWYRQAAGRGLQLLFYSVGIGQISSEVPQNLSASRPQDRQFILSSKKLLLSDSGFYLCAWSPTPDTQYFGPGTRLTVL.

The chain is built from TRBV4-1 and TRBJ1-2, with D perhaps TRBD1 (5 bases). V was shortened by 0 bases and J by 3 bases, with 11 bases between the two germline ends. Germline CDR1 and CDR2: MGHRA and YSYEKL. The CDR3 loop spans 15 amino acids. The CDR3 loop is CASSQDGGLDYGYTF. CDR3 DNA sequence: TGCGCCAGCAGCCAAGATGGGGGTTTGGACTATGGCTACACCTTC.

This clone has a handful of counts. The chain combines TRBV19 with TRBJ2-3, with 8 bases aligning to TRBD1. From germline, CDR1 is LNHDA and CDR2 SQIVND (reference sequence). The ends lost 5 bases at V and 5 bases at J; junction bases unmatched: 0. The CDR3 is 12 residues long. CDR3 DNA: TGTGCCAGTAGTGACAGGGGAGATACGCAGTATTTT. Translation: CASSDRGDTQYF.

The chain combines TRBV27 with TRBJ2-7; 9 positions agree with TRBD2. The V gene's germline CDR1 is MNHEY and CDR2 SMNVEV (reference sequence). The ends lost 2 bases at V and 1 base at J; junction bases unmatched: 12. This CDR3 region has 18 residues. CDR3 loop: CASSLRASGVPRSYEQYF. The CDR3 DNA is TGTGCCAGCAGTTTAAGGGCTAGCGGGGTCCCCCGATCCTACGAGCAGTACTTC.

The genes are TRBV5-6 and TRBJ2-3; 10 bases agree with TRBD2. After removal of 1 base from V and 1 base from J, the junction contained 3 bases not matched to a gene. Germline loops: CDR1 SGHDT, CDR2 YYEEEE. This CDR3 spans 16 amino acids. The CDR3: CASSLLGTSGTDTQYF. The CDR3 DNA sequence: TGTGCCAGCAGCTTGTTGGGGACTAGCGGCACAGATACGCAGTATTTT.

This clone was observed a few times. V usage is TRBV2 and J usage is TRBJ1-1, with unresolved D. V lost 8 bases to trimming and J lost 5 bases, with 15 bases between them. This CDR3 region has 13 residues. Germline V lookup: CDR1 SNHLY, CDR2 FYNNEI. CDR3 protein: CASCVILGTEAFF. The DNA for the CDR3 is TGTGCCAGCTGTGTGATTCTGGGGACTGAAGCTTTCTTT.

The rearrangement links TRBV20-1 to TRBJ1-5, with D possibly TRBD1 on 5 matching bases. The CDR3 is 13 amino acids. From germline, CDR1 is DFQATT and CDR2 SNEGSKA (reference sequence). Trimming pared 3 bases from V and 4 bases from J, leaving 10 bases between. CDR3 DNA sequence: TGCAGTGCTAGTGGGGGTCAGAATCAGCCCCAGCATTTT. Translating it yields CSASGGQNQPQHF.

For the CDR3, the DNA is TGCGCCAGCAGCCTCGGGGGACTCCAATTATTCTACGAGCAGTACTTC. This codes for CASSLGGLQLFYEQYF. The rearrangement uses TRBV4-1 and TRBJ2-7, with D tentatively TRBD2 (6 bases). Germline V lookup: CDR1 MGHRA, CDR2 YSYEKL. There are 16 residues in the CDR3. V lost 4 bases and J 3 bases, leaving 19 bases between the germline ends.

J is TRBJ2-1 and V is TRBV3-1 (or the pseudogene TRBV3-2); 8 nucleotides line up with TRBD2. CDR1 is LGHDT, CDR2 YNNKEL, per germline (reference sequence). The CDR3 is 15 amino acids. V was pared by 4 bases and J by 6 bases, with 8 bases of the junction left unmatched. The CDR3 region is CASSPGVAGLNEQFF. CDR3 bases: TGTGCCAGCAGCCCGGGGGTAGCGGGACTCAATGAGCAGTTCTTC.

The genes are TRBV4-3 and TRBJ2-4; D might be TRBD2 (6 bases). V was clipped by 4 bases and J by 7 bases, with 17 bases between them. Germline CDR1 and CDR2: LGHNA and YSLEER. The CDR3 runs 15 residues. CDR3 amino acids: CASSLEGRAGNIQYF. The CDR3 nucleotides are TGCGCCAGCAGCCTAGAGGGGCGGGCGGGGAACATTCAGTACTTC.